The rows below give T cell receptor beta chains drawn from one sample of a study of cytomegalovirus exposure and HLA in healthy donors. The table came from immunoSEQ multiplex PCR; TCRdb's copy has only in-frame clones and leaves some out. The sample contains 150,000 or so clones, 76% of which appear only once. Sample: PBMCs. The source is a female donor in good health and CMV-seronegative. The CDR3 runs from the conserved cysteine through the conserved F or W. The D gene is left open where the match is weak. Where a row states a size, it is once, few, many or the class of an expanded clone; other rows omit it.

D: TRBD2
V: TRBV5-1
J: TRBJ2-3
size: .
CDR3: CASSLGFVGTGGRTDTQYF
DNA: TGCGCCAGCAGCTTGGGTTTTGTGGGTACGGGGGGACGCACAGATACGCAGTATTTT

D: TRBD2
V: TRBV5-1
J: TRBJ2-2
size: .
CDR3: CASSSRAGDTGELFF
DNA: TGCGCCAGCAGCTCCAGGGCGGGAGATACCGGGGAGCTGTTTTTT

D: TRBD2
V: TRBV5-1
J: TRBJ2-3
size: few
CDR3: CASSLEVAGSTDTQYF
DNA: TGCGCCAGCAGCTTGGAGGTAGCGGGGAGCACAGATACGCAGTATTTT

D: TRBD1
V: TRBV28
J: TRBJ2-7
size: .
CDR3: CASGTGGTEQYF
DNA: TGTGCCAGCGGGACAGGAGGGACCGAGCAGTACTTC

D: .
V: TRBV28
J: TRBJ2-1
size: .
CDR3: CASSSGGGGTGNEQFF
DNA: TGTGCCAGCAGTTCGGGTGGAGGCGGGACGGGGAATGAGCAGTTCTTC

D: .
V: TRBV6-1
J: TRBJ2-1
size: few
CDR3: CASKSAPQGYNEQFF
DNA: TGTGCCAGCAAATCGGCCCCCCAGGGCTACAATGAGCAGTTCTTC

D: TRBD1
V: TRBV5-1
J: TRBJ1-2
size: .
CDR3: CASSLGQGALLGHGYTF
DNA: TGCGCCAGCAGCTTGGGGCAGGGGGCCTTATTAGGGCATGGCTACACCTTC

D: .
V: TRBV2
J: TRBJ1-5
size: .
CDR3: CASGSQANSNQPQHF
DNA: TGTGCCAGCGGATCTCAGGCAAATAGCAATCAGCCCCAGCATTTT

D: .
V: TRBV5-1
J: TRBJ2-3
size: .
CDR3: CASSLVGQSRAKDTQYF
DNA: TGCGCCAGCAGCTTGGTAGGACAGTCGAGGGCCAAGGATACGCAGTATTTT

D: TRBD2
V: TRBV6-6
J: TRBJ2-3
size: .
CDR3: CASRRGGLEDTQYF
DNA: TGTGCCAGCAGGCGGGGGGGCCTGGAAGATACGCAGTATTTT

D: .
V: TRBV6-1
J: TRBJ1-3
size: once
CDR3: CARYREKRNTIYF
DNA: TGTGCCAGATACAGGGAAAAAAGAAACACCATATATTTT

D: .
V: TRBV6-5
J: TRBJ2-7
size: .
CDR3: CASSSRDKTYEQYF
DNA: TGTGCCAGCAGTAGCCGGGACAAAACCTACGAGCAGTACTTC

D: .
V: TRBV7-2
J: TRBJ1-2
size: once
CDR3: CASSLAKRNYGYTF
DNA: TGTGCCAGCAGCTTAGCGAAGAGGAACTATGGCTACACCTTC

D: TRBD2
V: TRBV4-2
J: TRBJ2-5
size: .
CDR3: CASSQDLLAGGQETQYF
DNA: TGTGCCAGCAGCCAGGACCTTCTAGCGGGGGGGCAAGAGACCCAGTACTTC

D: TRBD2
V: TRBV11-2
J: TRBJ2-5
size: .
CDR3: CASSLSFGLAGETQYF
DNA: TGTGCCAGCAGCTTATCCTTCGGACTAGCGGGAGAGACCCAGTACTTC

D: TRBD1
V: TRBV27
J: TRBJ1-2
size: once
CDR3: CASSSKDRRGYTF
DNA: TGTGCCAGCAGTTCCAAGGACAGGCGTGGCTACACCTTC

D: .
V: TRBV7-9
J: TRBJ1-1
size: .
CDR3: CASSLGRSTNTEAFF
DNA: TGTGCCAGCAGCTTAGGTAGGAGTACGAACACTGAAGCTTTCTTT

D: .
V: TRBV5-1
J: TRBJ1-1
size: .
CDR3: CASSLRGGGTEAFF
DNA: TGCGCCAGCAGCTTGAGAGGGGGTGGTACTGAAGCTTTCTTT

D: TRBD2
V: TRBV9
J: TRBJ2-3
size: few
CDR3: CASSAASGTTDTQYF
DNA: TGTGCCAGCAGCGCGGCTAGCGGAACAACAGATACGCAGTATTTT

D: .
V: TRBV28
J: TRBJ1-5
size: .
CDR3: CASSGEPQSNQPQHF
DNA: TGTGCCAGCTCGGGGGAGCCCCAGTCAAATCAGCCCCAGCATTTT

D: .
V: TRBV10-3
J: TRBJ1-3
size: .
CDR3: CAISENPGRNTIYF
DNA: TGTGCCATCAGTGAGAACCCAGGAAGAAACACCATATATTTT

D: .
V: TRBV7-2
J: TRBJ2-5
size: .
CDR3: CASSFPGMETQYF
DNA: TGTGCCAGCAGCTTCCCGGGTATGGAGACCCAGTACTTC

D: TRBD2
V: TRBV7-2
J: TRBJ2-3
size: few
CDR3: CASSPRTSGGRTDTQYF
DNA: TGTGCCAGCAGCCCGCGGACTAGCGGGGGACGCACAGATACGCAGTATTTT

D: TRBD1
V: TRBV5-1
J: TRBJ2-7
size: .
CDR3: CASSPPGQGIQEQYF
DNA: TGCGCCAGCAGCCCGCCGGGACAGGGGATACAGGAGCAGTACTTC

D: .
V: TRBV23-1
J: TRBJ1-2
size: .
CDR3: CASSHPRQDPFRGYTF
DNA: TGCGCCAGCAGTCACCCCAGACAGGACCCCTTCCGAGGCTACACCTTC

D: TRBD1
V: TRBV19
J: TRBJ1-5
size: .
CDR3: CASRSGTGGNQPQHF
DNA: TGTGCCAGTAGATCGGGGACAGGGGGCAATCAGCCCCAGCATTTT

D: .
V: TRBV27
J: TRBJ1-4
size: .
CDR3: CASTQRGGFNEKLFF
DNA: TGTGCCAGCACCCAGAGGGGGGGATTCAATGAAAAACTGTTTTTT

D: TRBD1
V: TRBV29-1
J: TRBJ2-7
size: .
CDR3: CSVEQGTGGQYF
DNA: TGCAGCGTTGAGCAAGGGACAGGGGGGCAGTACTTC

D: .
V: TRBV5-8
J: TRBJ2-1
size: few
CDR3: CASSPGPGVGVEQFF
DNA: TGTGCCAGCAGCCCAGGACCGGGGGTAGGCGTGGAGCAGTTCTTC